The text below deals with one T cell receptor beta chain. Its antigen is still unknown. The entry originates in a study of siplizumab effects on memory and regulatory T cells. Sequencing was performed with immunoSEQ multiplex PCR; in TCRdb, only in-frame clones are kept and a portion is missing. The table has some 100,000 clones, approximately 90% seen once. Findings and caveats of the study: Neither a naive nor a memory phenotype was assignable to roughly 80-95% of proliferating CD4+ or CD8+ clones. Major contributors to the alloresponse seemed to be naive T cells, which also appeared more diverse than memory cells. Fewer alloreactive sequences mapped to unstimulated CD4+ memory cells under siplizumab. Reactions containing siplizumab showed mappable alloreactive CD4+ clones averaging 68.8% Treg-derived, versus roughly 30% in controls.

Germline V lookup: CDR1 SGHNT, CDR2 YYREEE (reference sequence). CDR3 length equals 15 residues. Losses at the gene ends were 0 bases for V and 3 bases for J; bases not matched to a gene: 6. Specimen: Tregs sorted from blood. The clonotype originates from a human donor in good health. This chain uses TRBV5-4 with TRBJ2-7; TRBD2 matches at 7 bases. DNA of the CDR3: TGTGCCAGCAGCTTGGCTGGGGGAGGGAACTACGAGCAGTACTTC. Amino acid sequence: CASSLAGGGNYEQYF.